This TCR beta chain is from a study of OX40 agonist ivuxolimab in advanced cancers. Background on the study: Dosing consisted of intravenous ivuxolimab at 0.01 to 10 mg/kg every 2 weeks. Study results and limitations: CD8+ T cells (on average) carried more expanded clones than CD4+ T cells. Clones of CD4+ and CD8+ blood T cells grew by week 6 at doses of 0.1 to 3.0 mg/kg.

The CDR3 totals 14 residues. The germline V gene has CDR1 SGHTA and CDR2 FQGTGA. The V and J ends lost 5 bases and 1 base respectively, with 8 bases between them. Details on this clone: What it binds is unknown.

The protocol was immunoSEQ multiplex PCR, while the TCRdb copy is restricted to in-frame clones and leaves out a portion. The table lists about 100,000 clones, approximately 90% of them singletons. J is TRBJ2-2 and V is TRBV7-3; D possibly corresponds to TRBD2 (5 bases). The sequencing here drew on CD4+ or CD8+ T cells sorted from blood, taken in a trial of the OX40 agonist ivuxolimab. The clonotype originates from an adult with an advanced solid tumor such as melanoma, head and neck, liver or kidney cancer. The CDR3 DNA reads TGTGCCAGCAGCCCCGCGGGGAACACCGGGGAGCTGTTTTTT. As protein: CASSPAGNTGELFF.